The sequence of this T cell receptor beta chain was determined in a study of blood T cell repertoires in COVID-19. About the study: The United States, Italy and Spain were the sources of the acute and convalescent COVID-19 samples. In each case, the material was cDNA or gDNA derived from T cells, B-cell-depleted T cells, or PBMCs.

In the authors' workflow: Reference gene primer amplification yielded estimated nucleated cell counts. Assay: immunoSEQ multiplex PCR; the TCRdb copy retains only in-frame clones and omits some. V, J and clone size are those of that table, while D and trimming were read from the DNA. The sample includes 190,000 or so clones, around 87% of them seen just once. The V and J ends lost 4 bases and 5 bases, in that order; junction bases with no gene match: 6. From germline, CDR1 is MGHRA and CDR2 YSYEKL. The CDR3 loop spans 15 amino acids. The clonotype was recovered from a woman under 40 with active or convalescent COVID-19. This sequence joins TRBV4-1 and TRBJ2-5; 11 bases are shared with TRBD1. Sequenced sample: peripheral blood. The CDR3 DNA reads as TGCGCCAGCAGCCGGGGACAGGGGGTCGGCGAGACCCAGTACTTC. This codes for CASSRGQGVGETQYF.